This TCR beta chain was recovered during a study of blood T cell repertoires in COVID-19. At the level of the study: The United States, Italy and Spain provided the acute and convalescent COVID-19 samples. In each case, the material was cDNA or gDNA derived from T cells, B-cell-depleted T cells, or PBMCs.

Methods used by the authors: Scientists estimated how many nucleated cells there were by amplifying reference gene primers. Here immunoSEQ multiplex PCR was the method, and the copy in TCRdb shows in-frame clones only, minus some. V, J and clone size derive from that table, while D and trimming were established from the DNA sequence. The sample records about 55,000 clones, around 85% being singletons. Per the germline V gene, CDR1 is MNHNS and CDR2 is SASEGT. This CDR3 spans 17 amino acids. V was cut by 0 bases and J by 4 bases, with 16 bases left in between. The sample was peripheral blood. The source of this sequence is a human donor in a cohort sampled during active COVID-19. This rearrangement joins TRBV6-1 to TRBJ1-5; a weak D match, TRBD1 (5 bases). CDR3 nucleotides: TGTGCCAGCAGTGAAGCGCTTCGGGGGAATGAGAATCAGCCCCAGCATTTT. Protein product: CASSEALRGNENQPQHF.